This T cell receptor (beta chain) was documented in a study of cytomegalovirus exposure and HLA in healthy donors. Whole-study findings and limits: Investigators reported approximately 150 TCR beta chains as tied to cytomegalovirus.

Profiling relied on immunoSEQ multiplex PCR, and the TCRdb table lists in-frame clones only, not all of them. The sample lists approximately 120,000 clones; 89% were seen once. About this clone itself: Its matching antigen is unknown.

The CDR3 extends over 17 amino acids. V was clipped by 0 bases and J by 4 bases; unmatched bases: 4. Germline CDR1 reads LGHNA; CDR2 reads YSLEER. The gene calls are TRBV4-3 and TRBJ2-1; 12 bases agree with TRBD1. The sample taken for sequencing was PBMCs. The TCR sequence derives from a woman aged 18-29 years in good health and CMV-seronegative. CDR3 protein: CASSQETGQGAYNEQFF. CDR3 sequence (DNA): TGCGCCAGCAGCCAAGAAACGGGACAGGGGGCATACAATGAGCAGTTCTTC.